The clone carrying this TCR beta chain has just one count. This record belongs to a study of Ad26.COV2.S vaccination and SARS-CoV-2 variants. Whole-study context: Intramuscularly, Ad26.COV2.S was given either once or twice, 56 days apart.

The germline V gene encodes CDR1 SGDLS and CDR2 YYNGEE. The CDR3 is 17 residues long. Trimming pared 4 bases from V and 3 bases from J, leaving 17 bases between. Some clones are missing from TCRdb's copy, which holds only in-frame ones; the method was immunoSEQ multiplex PCR. The sample holds approximately 350,000 clones, 83% seen once. As to treatment: some 20 received Ad26.COV2.S at low or high dose, single or two shots; roughly five received placebo; per-sample allocation not given. The samples were gathered on day 63 after the first injection of vaccine or placebo. This TCR came from a person aged 18-60 years who received the Ad26.COV2.S COVID-19 vaccine or a placebo. The chain couples TRBV9 to TRBJ2-6; D may correspond to TRBD1 or TRBD2 (5 bases each). The material sequenced was peripheral blood, taken in a trial of Ad26.COV2.S vaccine versus placebo. CDR3 sequence (DNA): TGTGCCAGCAGCCCCTCGAGAGGGGCGTTTGGGGCCAACGTCCTGACTTTC. Its translation is CASSPSRGAFGANVLTF.